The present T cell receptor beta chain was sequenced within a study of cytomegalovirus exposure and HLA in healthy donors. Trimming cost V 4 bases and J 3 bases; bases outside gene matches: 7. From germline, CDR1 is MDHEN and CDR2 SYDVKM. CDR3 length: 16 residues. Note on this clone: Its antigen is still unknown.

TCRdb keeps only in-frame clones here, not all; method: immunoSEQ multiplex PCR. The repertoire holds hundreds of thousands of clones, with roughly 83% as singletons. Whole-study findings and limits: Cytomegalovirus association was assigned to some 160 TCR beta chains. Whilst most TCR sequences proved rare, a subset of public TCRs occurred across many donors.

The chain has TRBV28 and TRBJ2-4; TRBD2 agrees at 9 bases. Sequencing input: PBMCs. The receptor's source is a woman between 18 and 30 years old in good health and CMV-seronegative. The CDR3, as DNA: TGTGCCAGCAGTTCCCGGCTAGCGGGGAACAAAAACATTCAGTACTTC. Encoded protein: CASSSRLAGNKNIQYF.